Sequencing of this TCR beta chain was carried out in a study of T cell changes during pregnancy in multiple sclerosis. This clone was recorded only once. CDR3 size: 15 residues. Germline CDR1 and CDR2: SGDLS and YYNGEE. The V gene end was trimmed by 3 bases and the J gene end by 5 bases; junction bases not matched to a gene: 5. Only in-frame clones appear in the TCRdb table, and some are missing; sequencing was by immunoSEQ multiplex PCR. The sample lists roughly 40,000 clones; approximately 90% were seen once. The sequenced sample was CD4+ T cells from peripheral blood mononuclear cells, obtained before pregnancy. The TCR comes from a female donor with multiple sclerosis, enrolled in a pregnancy study. The rearrangement uses TRBV9 and TRBJ2-2; 9 positions agree with TRBD1. The CDR3 region has the DNA TGTGCCAGCAGCGCCACAGGGGGCGCGACCGGGGAGCTGTTTTTT. Amino acids: CASSATGGATGELFF.